The 15 T cell receptor beta chains below were found in one sample sequenced in a study of graft-versus-host responses after intestinal transplantation (dated by TCRdb to the early 2020s). These receptors' targets are unknown. The time point label here, explained by the study, means: cells obtained before transplantation from donor or recipient. Libraries were prepared through the immunoSEQ multiplex PCR assay. As stored in TCRdb, this immuneACCESS dataset retains in-frame rearrangements with V and J assigned. A fraction of the clones does not appear; measured against another copy, unresolved V genes explain less than half of the discrepancy, and the remainder lacks a known reason. For this sample the table gives 84,000 or so clones, of which roughly 80% were detected only once. The ten biggest clones cover roughly 0.83% of the sample. The sample in question was unstimulated CD4+ T cells sorted from spleen or lymph node cells, obtained before intestinal transplant. The receptors stem from a human donor who received an intestinal transplant.

The V gene is TRBV7-2, the J gene TRBJ1-3; tentative D call: TRBD1 (5 bases). This CDR3 contains 16 residues. Germline V CDR1 and CDR2: SGHTA, FQGNSA. Trimming stripped 5 bases from V and 3 bases from J, with 17 bases between. CDR3: CASSPSGGGYGNTIYF. The CDR3 DNA reads as TGTGCCAGCAGCCCATCCGGGGGAGGGTATGGAAACACCATATATTTT.

The rearrangement joins TRBV28 to TRBJ2-5, with 9 positions matching TRBD1. The J call may be in error: the DNA end matches TRBJ2-7 better. Germline CDR1 and CDR2: MDHEN and SYDVKM. The CDR3 length is 15 residues. CDR3 region: CASSSSGQGLSEQYF. CDR3 coding DNA: TGTGCCAGCAGTTCATCGGGACAGGGATTAAGCGAGCAGTACTTC.

The chain combines TRBV19 with TRBJ2-7; 12 positions agree with TRBD1. CDR1 is LNHDA and CDR2 is SQIVND in the germline V gene (reference sequence). This CDR3 has 16 amino acids. V shed 4 bases, J shed 0 bases, and the junction held 4 bases outside the gene matches. The CDR3 DNA sequence: TGTGCCAGTAGTAAGGGACAGGGGGCCCACTCCTACGAGCAGTACTTC. Translation: CASSKGQGAHSYEQYF.

This clone was seen only a few times. For the CDR3, the DNA is TGTGCCAGCACCCAACTAGCGGGAGGGCCAGGGAACGAGCAGTACTTC. Protein: CASTQLAGGPGNEQYF. The chain recombines TRBV28 with TRBJ2-7, with TRBD2 matching 13 bases. With V trimmed by 7 bases and J by 5 bases, 11 bases remained unmatched. The CDR3 is 16 amino acids. The germline CDR1 and CDR2 sequences are MDHEN and SYDVKM.

The V gene is TRBV2, the J gene TRBJ2-5, with D perhaps TRBD2 (7 bases). The CDR3 is 15 residues long. Trimming cost V 6 bases and J 4 bases, with 18 bases left between them. CDR1 is SNHLY and CDR2 is FYNNEI in the germline V gene. CDR3: CASRTFGGARETQYF. CDR3 DNA sequence: TGTGCCAGCAGGACTTTTGGGGGGGCAAGAGAGACCCAGTACTTC.

This rearrangement joins TRBV19 to TRBJ2-1; no clear D gene. V was pared by 6 bases and J by 10 bases, with 10 bases between. This CDR3 region has 11 residues. Germline CDR1 is LNHDA and CDR2 is SQIVND (reference sequence). CDR3 region: CASSFNREQFF. The CDR3 nucleotides read TGTGCCAGTAGCTTCAACAGAGAGCAGTTCTTC.

J is TRBJ1-1 and V is TRBV5-1; possibly TRBD1 for D (6 bases). Trimming left V 4 bases short and J 4 bases short, with 20 bases between. The CDR3 loop spans 16 amino acids. Germline V gene sequence: CDR1 SGHRS, CDR2 YFSETQ. The CDR3 is CASSPGANTRGTEAFF. The CDR3 DNA is TGCGCCAGCAGCCCAGGGGCAAACACCCGGGGCACTGAAGCTTTCTTT.

The chain combines TRBV28 with TRBJ1-5; D is unresolved. CDR3 size: 14 residues. Per the germline V gene, CDR1 is MDHEN and CDR2 is SYDVKM. Trimming pared 3 bases from V and 7 bases from J, leaving 13 bases between. CDR3 nucleotides: TGTGCCAGCAGTTTTTCAGCGGGCGAACAGCCCCAGCATTTT. Amino acids: CASSFSAGEQPQHF.

The chain links TRBV5-6 to TRBJ2-3; D is possibly TRBD1 (7 bases). CDR1 SGHDT and CDR2 YYEEEE come from the germline V gene. The germline V and J ends were trimmed by 0 bases and 8 bases, with 16 bases remaining between them. The CDR3 runs to 15 residues. In DNA, the CDR3 is TGTGCCAGCAGCTTGGGGGACAGCCGGCGGGGTACGCAGTATTTT. It yields the protein CASSLGDSRRGTQYF.

This sequence joins TRBV6-5 and TRBJ2-1; the match to TRBD2 covers 10 bases. Germline lookup yields CDR1 MNHEY and CDR2 SVGAGI. The V gene end was trimmed by 0 bases and the J gene end by 5 bases; junction bases not matched to a gene: 4. The CDR3 has 16 residues. The CDR3 reads CASSYSSGGPNNEQFF. CDR3 nucleotides: TGTGCCAGCAGTTACTCTAGCGGGGGGCCCAACAATGAGCAGTTCTTC.

The V gene is TRBV19, the J gene TRBJ1-6; weak D call: TRBD1 (6 bases). Trimming stripped 6 bases from V and 3 bases from J, with 9 bases between. Germline-derived CDR1 and CDR2 are LNHDA and SQIVND (reference sequence). This CDR3 has 14 residues. The CDR3 nucleotides are TGTGCCAGTAGCCAGGGGTACTATAATTCACCCCTCCACTTT. Its translation: CASSQGYYNSPLHF.

This clone was observed a handful of times. The rearrangement links TRBV6-1 to TRBJ2-7, with 7 bases matching TRBD1. V was pared by 2 bases and J by 2 bases, with 0 bases of the junction left unmatched. CDR1 is MNHNS and CDR2 is SASEGT in the germline V gene. The CDR3 extends over 13 amino acids. CDR3 DNA: TGTGCCAGCAGTGAAACAGGGGCCTACGAGCAGTACTTC. Protein sequence: CASSETGAYEQYF.

The genes are TRBV11-1 and TRBJ1-1; possible D gene TRBD1, 5 bases. The CDR3 is 14 amino acids. Trimming removed 0 bases from V and 5 bases from J, with 10 bases in between. The germline CDR1 and CDR2 sequences are SGHAT and FQDESV (reference sequence). The CDR3 nucleotides read TGTGCCAGCAGCTTAGCAAGGGGTGCGACTGAAGCTTTCTTT. Residues: CASSLARGATEAFF.

The V and J genes are TRBV10-3 and TRBJ2-5; 8 bases are shared with TRBD1. The CDR3 sequence is 14 residues long. V shed 3 bases and J 4 bases; nucleotides not matched to a gene: 4. Germline V gene lookup returns CDR1 ENHRY and CDR2 SYGVKD. The CDR3 loop reads CAISDHGQGETQYF. For the CDR3, the DNA is TGTGCCATCAGTGACCACGGACAGGGAGAGACCCAGTACTTC.

The J gene is TRBJ2-7, the V gene TRBV5-1; D call uncertain. V lost 1 base and J 1 base, leaving 15 bases between the germline ends. CDR1 SGHRS and CDR2 YFSETQ come from the germline V gene. The CDR3 totals 16 residues. DNA for the CDR3: TGCGCCAGCAGCTTGCCCCGATTACAATCGTCCTACGAGCAGTACTTC. This codes for CASSLPRLQSSYEQYF. Full variable domain (rest looked up from reference TRBV5-1 and TRBJ2-7): KAGVTQTPRYLIKTRGQQVTLSCSPISGHRSVSWYQQTPGQGLQFLFEYFSETQRNKGNFPGRFSGRQFSNSRSEMNVSTLELGDSALYLCASSLPRLQSSYEQYFGPGTRLTVT.